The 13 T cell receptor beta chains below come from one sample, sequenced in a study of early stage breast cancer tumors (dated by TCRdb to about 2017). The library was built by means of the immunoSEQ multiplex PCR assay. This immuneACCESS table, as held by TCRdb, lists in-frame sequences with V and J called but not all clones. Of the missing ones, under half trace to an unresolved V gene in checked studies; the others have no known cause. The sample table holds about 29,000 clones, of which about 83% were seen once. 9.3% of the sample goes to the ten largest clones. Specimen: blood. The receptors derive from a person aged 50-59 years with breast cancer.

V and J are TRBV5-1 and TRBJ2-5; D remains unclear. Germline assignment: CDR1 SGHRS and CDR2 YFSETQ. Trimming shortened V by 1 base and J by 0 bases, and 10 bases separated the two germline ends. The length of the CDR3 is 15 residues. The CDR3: CASSLSTSYQETQYF. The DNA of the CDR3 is TGCGCCAGCAGCTTGAGTACTTCGTACCAAGAGACCCAGTACTTC.

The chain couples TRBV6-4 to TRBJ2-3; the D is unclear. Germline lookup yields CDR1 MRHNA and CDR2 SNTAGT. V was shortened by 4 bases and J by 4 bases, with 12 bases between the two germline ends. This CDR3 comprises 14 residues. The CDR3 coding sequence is TGTGCCAGCAGTGGCAACAGCTTCTCAGATACGCAGTATTTT. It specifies CASSGNSFSDTQYF.

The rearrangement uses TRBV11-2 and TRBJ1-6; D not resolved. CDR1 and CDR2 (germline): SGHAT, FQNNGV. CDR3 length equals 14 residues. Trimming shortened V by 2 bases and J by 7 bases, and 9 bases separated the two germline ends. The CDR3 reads CASSLKYRNSPLHF. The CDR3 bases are TGTGCCAGCAGCTTAAAGTATCGGAATTCACCCCTCCACTTT.

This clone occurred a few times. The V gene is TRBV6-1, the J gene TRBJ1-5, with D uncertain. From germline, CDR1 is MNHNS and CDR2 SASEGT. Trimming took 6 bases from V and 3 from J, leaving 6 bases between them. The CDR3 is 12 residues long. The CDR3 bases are TGTGCCAGCAGGGTAGTCAATCAGCCCCAGCATTTT. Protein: CASRVVNQPQHF.

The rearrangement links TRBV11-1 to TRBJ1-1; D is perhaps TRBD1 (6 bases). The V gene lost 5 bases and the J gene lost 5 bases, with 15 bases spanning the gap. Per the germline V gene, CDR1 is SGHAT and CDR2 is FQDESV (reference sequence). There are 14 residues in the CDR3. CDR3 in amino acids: CASSPRTAGTEAFF. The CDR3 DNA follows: TGTGCCAGCAGCCCGCGGACAGCGGGGACTGAAGCTTTCTTT.

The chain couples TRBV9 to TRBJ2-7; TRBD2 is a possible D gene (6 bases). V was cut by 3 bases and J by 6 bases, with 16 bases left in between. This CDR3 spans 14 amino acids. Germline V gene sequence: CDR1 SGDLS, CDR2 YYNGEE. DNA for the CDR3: TGTGCCAGCAGCGGGGGGGACGTTTTCAGCGAGCAGTACTTC. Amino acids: CASSGGDVFSEQYF.

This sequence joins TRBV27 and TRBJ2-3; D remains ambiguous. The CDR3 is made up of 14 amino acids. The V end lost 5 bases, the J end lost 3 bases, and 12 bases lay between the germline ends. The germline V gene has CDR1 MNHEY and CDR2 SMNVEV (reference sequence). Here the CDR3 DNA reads TGTGCCAGCAGTGGAGTTCACAAAACAGATACGCAGTATTTT. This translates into CASSGVHKTDTQYF.

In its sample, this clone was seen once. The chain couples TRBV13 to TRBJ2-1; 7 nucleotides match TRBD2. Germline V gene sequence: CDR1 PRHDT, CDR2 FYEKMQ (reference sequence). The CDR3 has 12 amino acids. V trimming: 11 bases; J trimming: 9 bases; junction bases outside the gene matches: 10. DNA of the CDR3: TGTGCCGGAGGACTAGTTAACGGTGAGCAGTTCTTC. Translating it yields CAGGLVNGEQFF.

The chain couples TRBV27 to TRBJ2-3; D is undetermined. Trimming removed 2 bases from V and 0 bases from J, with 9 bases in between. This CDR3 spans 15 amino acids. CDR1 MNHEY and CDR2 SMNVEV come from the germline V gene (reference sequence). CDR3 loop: CASSLQLGSTDTQYF. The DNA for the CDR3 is TGTGCCAGCAGTTTACAGCTGGGTAGCACAGATACGCAGTATTTT.

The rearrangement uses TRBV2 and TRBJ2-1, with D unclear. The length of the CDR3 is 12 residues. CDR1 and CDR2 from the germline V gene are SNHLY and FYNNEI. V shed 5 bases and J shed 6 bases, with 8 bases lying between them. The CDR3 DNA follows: TGTGCCAGCAGTTCAGTAGCCAATGAGCAGTTCTTC. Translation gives CASSSVANEQFF.

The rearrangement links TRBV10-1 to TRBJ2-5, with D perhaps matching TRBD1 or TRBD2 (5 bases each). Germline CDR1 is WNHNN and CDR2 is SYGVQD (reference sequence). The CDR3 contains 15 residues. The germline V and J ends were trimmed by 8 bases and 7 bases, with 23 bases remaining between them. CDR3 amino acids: CASPEPGPITGTQYF. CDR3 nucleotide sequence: TGCGCCAGCCCTGAACCGGGACCTATCACGGGGACCCAGTACTTC.

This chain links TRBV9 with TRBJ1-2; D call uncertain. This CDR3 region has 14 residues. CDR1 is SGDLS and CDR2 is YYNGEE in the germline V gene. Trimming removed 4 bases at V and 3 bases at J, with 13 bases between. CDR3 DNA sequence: TGTGCCAGCAGCTCAGTTGCCCGACACTATGGCTACACCTTC. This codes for CASSSVARHYGYTF.

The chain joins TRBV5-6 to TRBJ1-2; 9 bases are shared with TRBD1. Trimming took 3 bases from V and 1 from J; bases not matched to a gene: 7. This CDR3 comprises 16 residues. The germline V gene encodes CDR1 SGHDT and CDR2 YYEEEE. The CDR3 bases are TGTGCCAGCAGCTCCCGGGACAGGGTGGTTAACTATGGCTACACCTTC. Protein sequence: CASSSRDRVVNYGYTF. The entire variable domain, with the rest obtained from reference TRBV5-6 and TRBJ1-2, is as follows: DAGVTQSPTHLIKTRGQQVTLRCSPKSGHDTVSWYQQALGQGPQFIFQYYEEEERQRGNFPDRFSGHQFPNYSSELNVNALLLGDSALYLCASSSRDRVVNYGYTFGSGTRLTVV.